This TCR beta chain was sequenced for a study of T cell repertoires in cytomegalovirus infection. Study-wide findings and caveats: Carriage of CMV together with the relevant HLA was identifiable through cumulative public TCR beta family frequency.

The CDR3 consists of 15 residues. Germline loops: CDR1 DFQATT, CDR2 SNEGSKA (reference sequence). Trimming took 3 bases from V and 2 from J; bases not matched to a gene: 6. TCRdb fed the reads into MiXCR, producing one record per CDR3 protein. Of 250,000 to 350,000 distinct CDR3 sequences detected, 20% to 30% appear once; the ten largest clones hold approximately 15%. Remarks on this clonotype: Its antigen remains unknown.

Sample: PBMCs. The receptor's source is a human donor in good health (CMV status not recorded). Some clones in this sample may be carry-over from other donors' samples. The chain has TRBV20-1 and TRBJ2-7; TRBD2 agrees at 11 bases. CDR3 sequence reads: CSARPTSGGPYEQYF. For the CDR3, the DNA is TGCAGTGCTAGGCCAACTAGCGGGGGACCCTACGAGCAGTACTTC.